This T cell receptor beta chain was recovered during a study of graft-versus-host responses after intestinal transplantation. This table comes from immunoSEQ multiplex PCR, and its TCRdb copy is limited to in-frame clones, with some not included. The top ten clones hold approximately 0.22% of a sample with 35,000 to 45,000 clones, approximately 94% of them seen once. With regard to this clone: What it recognizes is unknown.

Germline lookup yields CDR1 LGHNA and CDR2 YSLEER. The CDR3 is 13 residues long. Between the trimmed V and J ends, which lost 4 bases and 0 bases, there was a span of 5 bases. V gene TRBV4-3 combines with J gene TRBJ2-3; perhaps TRBD2 as D (5 bases). This TCR came from a human donor who was the organ donor for an intestinal transplant. The source was unstimulated CD4+ T cells sorted from spleen or lymph node cells, collected before transplant. CDR3 sequence (DNA): TGCGCCAGCAGCCGGACTAGCACAGATACGCAGTATTTT. Its protein product is CASSRTSTDTQYF.